The 26 T cell receptor beta chains presented below share a single source sample, sequenced in a study of T cells in Graves' hyperthyroidism and ophthalmopathy. There were TCR beta CDR3 regions amplified from RNA transcripts. With the HTBI primer set, the TCR CDR3 went through a first round of RT-PCR. One entry per CDR3 protein results from TCRdb running MiXCR on the multiplex PCR reads. The top ten hold roughly two fifths of the sample, which has about 210,000 distinct CDR3 sequences, roughly 18% seen once. Source material: blood. The receptors were sampled from a man aged 35-49 years with Graves' hyperthyroidism.

This clonotype was detected ten times or more. The chain carries TRBV24-1 and TRBJ2-5, with TRBD2 matching over 10 bases. Germline assignment: CDR1 KGHDR and CDR2 SFDVKD. The junction had 3 bases not matched to a gene; V was cut back by 4 bases and J by 2 bases. The CDR3 totals 15 residues. CDR3 protein: CATSETSGEQETQYF. As DNA, the CDR3 is TGTGCCACCAGTGAAACTAGCGGGGAACAAGAGACCCAGTACTTC.

This clonotype was observed a few times. The chain has TRBV5-6 and TRBJ1-4; D remains unclear. The V end lost 4 bases, the J end lost 2 bases, and 12 bases lay between the germline ends. The CDR3 spans 15 residues. Germline CDR1 SGHDT, CDR2 YYEEEE. CDR3 in amino acids: CASSSLGATNEKLFF. DNA for the CDR3: TGTGCCAGCAGCAGCCTCGGCGCCACTAATGAAAAACTGTTTTTT.

The sample holds many counts of this clonotype. V usage is TRBV6-1 and J usage is TRBJ2-3; D possibly matches TRBD1 or TRBD2 (6 bases each). V lost 5 bases to trimming and J lost 0 bases, with 12 bases between them. The CDR3 covers 15 residues. Germline V gene sequence: CDR1 MNHNS, CDR2 SASEGT. This CDR3 is CASSFPGASTDTQYF. Written as DNA, the CDR3 is TGTGCCAGCAGTTTCCCGGGGGCCAGCACAGATACGCAGTATTTT.

Ten or more counts support this clonotype. The chain couples TRBV4-3 to TRBJ2-3; TRBD2 matches 8 bases. J was trimmed by 6 bases and V by 4 bases; bases with no gene match: 15. This CDR3 has 17 amino acids. The germline CDR1 and CDR2 sequences are LGHNA and YSLEER. The CDR3 nucleotides are TGCGCCAGCAGCCCTGCGCCCGGAGCGGGGGAGGCTGATACGCAGTATTTT. Its protein product is CASSPAPGAGEADTQYF.

This clonotype showed up many times. The chain employs TRBV28 and TRBJ1-2, with TRBD1 matching 10 bases. The CDR3 is 15 amino acids. Germline V lookup: CDR1 MDHEN, CDR2 SYDVKM. Trimming cost V 3 bases and J 8 bases; bases outside gene matches: 9. CDR3 region: CASSLLGQGRKGYTF. CDR3 nucleotides: TGTGCCAGCAGTTTGTTGGGACAGGGGAGGAAGGGCTACACCTTC.

The V and J genes are TRBV7-2 and TRBJ2-5; D may match TRBD1 or TRBD2 (7 bases each). V shed 1 base and J shed 3 bases, with 12 bases lying between them. CDR3 length equals 15 residues. CDR1 and CDR2 from the germline V gene are SGHTA and FQGNSA. The CDR3 loop is CASSLVGGTEETQYF. As DNA, the CDR3 is TGTGCCAGCAGCTTAGTGGGGGGGACAGAAGAGACCCAGTACTTC.

This clonotype occurred many times. The chain combines TRBV11-2 with TRBJ2-2; D gene uncertain. Germline V lookup: CDR1 SGHAT, CDR2 FQNNGV. Trimming removed 5 bases at V and 3 bases at J, with 16 bases between. The CDR3 has 16 amino acids. CDR3 in DNA: TGTGCCAGCAGCCCCGGAGCCGCGGTACACACCGGGGAGCTGTTTTTT. Translated, it gives CASSPGAAVHTGELFF.

This clonotype was counted at least ten times. The chain carries TRBV20-1 and TRBJ2-7; D may be TRBD2 (5 bases). Per germline, CDR1 DFQATT and CDR2 SNEGSKA (reference sequence). V was trimmed by 8 bases and J by 5 bases, leaving 22 bases between them. The CDR3 spans 14 residues. CDR3 loop: CSITGMVAGDEQYF. The DNA for the CDR3 is TGCAGTATTACCGGGATGGTAGCTGGGGACGAGCAGTACTTC.

Only a few counts were recorded for this clonotype. The CDR3 bases are TGCAGTGCAGGACTAGCGTATGAGCAGTTCTTC. It is translated as CSAGLAYEQFF. The rearrangement links TRBV20-1 to TRBJ2-1; 9 positions agree with TRBD2. Germline V gene data show CDR1 as DFQATT and CDR2 as SNEGSKA (reference sequence). Trimming at V came to 6 bases and at J to 8 bases, leaving 2 bases not matched to a gene. This CDR3 region has 11 residues.

This clonotype was recorded many times. The CDR3 is CASSLGVDNEQFF. The CDR3 DNA follows: TGCGCCAGCAGCTTGGGAGTCGACAATGAGCAGTTCTTC. The chain is built from TRBV5-1 and TRBJ2-1, with D hard to call. The V gene's germline CDR1 is SGHRS and CDR2 YFSETQ. CDR3 length: 13 amino acids. V was pared by 0 bases and J by 5 bases, with 6 bases between.

This clonotype was counted many times. The gene calls are TRBV5-1 and TRBJ1-2, with 7 bases fitting TRBD1. The germline CDR1 and CDR2 sequences are SGHRS and YFSETQ. With 1 base clipped from V and 5 bases from J, the junction kept 8 bases outside the gene matches. This CDR3 is 15 amino acids long. This CDR3 reads CASSLKGQTDYGYTF. CDR3 nucleotide sequence: TGCGCCAGCAGCTTGAAGGGACAGACGGATTATGGCTACACCTTC.

This clonotype was seen at least ten times. This rearrangement joins TRBV20-1 to TRBJ2-2; the match to TRBD1 covers 10 bases. CDR1 and CDR2 (germline): DFQATT, SNEGSKA (reference sequence). V shed 4 bases, J shed 5 bases, and the junction held 10 bases outside the gene matches. This CDR3 has 16 residues. The CDR3 DNA reads as TGCAGTGCTACCTCTCGACAGGGGGCAATTACCGGGGAGCTGTTTTTT. Protein: CSATSRQGAITGELFF.

The sample holds many counts of this clonotype. DNA of the CDR3: TGTGCCAGCAGCTTTACATTTAATTCACCCCTCCACTTT. Its protein is CASSFTFNSPLHF. The chain combines TRBV11-3 with TRBJ1-6; D is unclear. V shed 3 bases and J shed 6 bases, with 6 bases lying between them. The CDR3 is made up of 13 amino acids. Germline V lookup: CDR1 SGHNT, CDR2 YENEEA.

This clonotype was seen many times. V and J are TRBV29-1 and TRBJ1-1; no clear D gene. Trimming took off 4 bases at V and 3 bases at J, with 21 bases between the two ends. Germline lookup yields CDR1 SQVTM and CDR2 ANQGSEA. The CDR3 is 16 residues long. CDR3 in DNA: TGCAGCGTTGTTGGAGTCACGGGAGTCGGGGACACTGAAGCTTTCTTT. Translating gives CSVVGVTGVGDTEAFF.

This clonotype was counted many times. The chain has TRBV11-2 and TRBJ2-1, with D hard to call. CDR3 length: 15 residues. CDR1 is SGHAT, CDR2 FQNNGV, per germline. V lost 5 bases and J lost 4, with 15 bases in between. The CDR3 sequence is CASSPGIGIYNEQFF. Written as DNA, the CDR3 is TGTGCCAGCAGCCCTGGAATCGGAATTTACAATGAGCAGTTCTTC.

This clonotype was seen at least ten times. The rearrangement joins TRBV6-2 or TRBV6-3 to TRBJ2-1; a weak D match, TRBD1 (6 bases). Germline CDR1 is MNHEY and CDR2 is SVGEGT. Trimming pared 2 bases from V and 7 bases from J, leaving 6 bases between. This CDR3 region has 12 residues. The CDR3 nucleotides are TGTGCCAGCAGTTACACAGGGAATGAGCAGTTCTTC. Its translation: CASSYTGNEQFF.

Ten or more counts support this clonotype. This rearrangement joins TRBV7-2 to TRBJ1-5; TRBD1 might be the D (5 bases). Per the germline V gene, CDR1 is SGHTA and CDR2 is FQGNSA. V shed 0 bases and J shed 3 bases, with 9 bases lying between them. This CDR3 comprises 15 residues. The CDR3 DNA is TGTGCCAGCAGCTTAGCTTGGGGGGACAATCAGCCCCAGCATTTT. It encodes CASSLAWGDNQPQHF. The whole variable domain, filled in from reference TRBV7-2 and TRBJ1-5, reads GAGVSQSPSNKVTEKGKDVELRCDPISGHTALYWYRQSLGQGLEFLIYFQGNSAPDKSGLPSDRFSAERTGGSVSTLTIQRTQQEDSAVYLCASSLAWGDNQPQHFGDGTRLSIL.

The V and J genes are TRBV11-3 and TRBJ2-7; TRBD2 matches 7 bases. The V segment lost 1 base and the J segment 4 bases; nucleotides outside the gene matches: 10. Germline lookup yields CDR1 SGHNT and CDR2 YENEEA. The CDR3 sequence is 16 residues long. The CDR3 loop reads CASSLVGGGSRYEQYF. In nucleotides, the CDR3 is TGTGCCAGCAGCTTAGTAGGAGGCGGGAGTCGGTACGAGCAGTACTTC.

As concerns this clonotype: Being one base from a much bigger clone, this may be a read error. The chain combines TRBV7-3 with TRBJ2-3, with D perhaps TRBD2 (6 bases). The CDR3 covers 14 residues. Germline V gene lookup returns CDR1 SGHTA and CDR2 FQGTGA. The CDR3 DNA reads TGTGCCAGCAGGGGCGGGGAGTCCGGGGATACGCAGTGTTTT. It specifies CASRGGESGDTQCF. The full variable domain, rest sourced from reference TRBV7-3 and TRBJ2-3, is GAGVSQTPSNKVTEKGKYVELRCDPISGHTALYWYRQSLGQGPEFLIYFQGTGAADDSGLPNDRFFAVRPEGSVSTLKIQRTERGDSAVYLCASRGGESGDTQCFGPGTRLTVL.

The genes are TRBV5-8 and TRBJ1-1; the D is unclear. CDR1 is SGHTS and CDR2 is YDEGEE in the germline V gene. The CDR3 runs 13 residues. V lost 3 bases and J 0 bases, leaving 6 bases between the germline ends. The CDR3 coding sequence is TGTGCCAGCAGCTGGATGATGAACACTGAAGCTTTCTTT. Encoded protein: CASSWMMNTEAFF.

In this sample, this clonotype turned up many times. This chain links TRBV7-8 with TRBJ2-3; 8 bases align to TRBD2. CDR1 and CDR2 (germline): SGHVS, FQNEAQ. This CDR3 region has 14 residues. J was trimmed by 5 bases and V by 8 bases; bases with no gene match: 9. CDR3 region: CASGVSGGLDTQYF. The CDR3 coding sequence is TGTGCCAGCGGAGTGAGCGGGGGTTTAGATACGCAGTATTTT.

This clonotype was detected only once. The rearrangement uses TRBV25-1 and TRBJ1-5, with 7 positions matching TRBD1. Germline lookup yields CDR1 MGHDK and CDR2 SYGVNS. The CDR3 totals 13 residues. The junction had 7 bases not matched to a gene; V was cut back by 8 bases and J by 6 bases. The CDR3 loop reads CASGTAVGQPQHF. The CDR3, as DNA: TGTGCCAGCGGGACAGCAGTCGGTCAGCCCCAGCATTTT.

This clonotype was seen a single time. The rearrangement uses TRBV7-2 and TRBJ2-3, with 9 bases aligning to TRBD1. The trim removed 6 bases at V and 0 bases at J, leaving 10 bases unmatched. The CDR3 totals 17 residues. CDR1 is SGHTA and CDR2 is FQGNSA in the germline V gene. CDR3 protein: CASRRLQGALSTDTQYF. CDR3 in DNA: TGTGCCAGCAGGCGTCTACAGGGGGCGCTTAGCACAGATACGCAGTATTTT. Using reference TRBV7-2 and TRBJ2-3 for the parts outside the CDR3, the full variable domain is GAGVSQSPSNKVTEKGKDVELRCDPISGHTALYWYRQSLGQGLEFLIYFQGNSAPDKSGLPSDRFSAERTGGSVSTLTIQRTQQEDSAVYLCASRRLQGALSTDTQYFGPGTRLTVL.

The sample holds many counts of this clonotype. The chain is built from TRBV15 and TRBJ1-5, with no clear D. The CDR3 length is 18 residues. Germline V gene sequence: CDR1 LNHNV, CDR2 YYDKDF (reference sequence). Trimming cost V 0 bases and J 0 bases, with 15 bases left between them. CDR3 region: CATSRDQGRVGSNQPQHF. The CDR3 nucleotides read TGTGCCACCAGCAGAGATCAAGGGAGGGTCGGTAGCAATCAGCCCCAGCATTTT.

This clonotype was recorded many times. The chain links TRBV2 to TRBJ2-7, with 8 bases aligning to TRBD2. In germline, CDR1 is SNHLY, CDR2 FYNNEI. There are 14 residues in the CDR3. V was clipped by 6 bases and J by 4 bases; unmatched bases: 8. The CDR3 DNA reads TGTGCCAGCAGGGAAACGGGGGGGGAATACGAGCAGTACTTC. Translating gives CASRETGGEYEQYF.

In its sample, this clonotype was seen a few times. The chain has TRBV18 and TRBJ2-5; D gene ambiguous. Per the germline V gene, CDR1 is KGHSH and CDR2 is LQKENI. The CDR3 runs 13 residues. The ends were cut back, 0 bases at V and 4 bases at J, with 6 bases in the middle. The CDR3 nucleotides read TGTGCCAGCTCACCACCAAGCATAGAGACCCAGTACTTC. Protein: CASSPPSIETQYF. The full variable domain, with the rest looked up from reference TRBV18 and TRBJ2-5, is NAGVMQNPRHLVRRRGQEARLRCSPMKGHSHVYWYRQLPEEGLKFMVYLQKENIIDESGMPKERFSAEFPKEGPSILRIQQVVRGDSAAYFCASSPPSIETQYFGPGTRLLVL.